The rows below give T cell receptor beta chains drawn from one sample of a study of cytomegalovirus exposure and HLA in healthy donors. Sequencing used immunoSEQ multiplex PCR; TCRdb keeps in-frame clones, though not all of them. The sample lists 140,000 to 150,000 clones; approximately 63% were seen once. Material for sequencing was PBMCs. Source of these receptors: a woman in her sixties or seventies in good health and CMV-seropositive. Each CDR3 is given with its conserved first and last residue. Fields, in order: clone size, D gene, J gene, V gene, CDR3 DNA, CDR3 protein. The D gene is left open where the match is weak. Size is stated for part of the rows, as once, few or many counts, or as a class when the clone is expanded.

>NA|NA|TRBJ1-2|TRBV10-3
TGTGCCATCAGTAACAGGGACTATGGCTACACCTTC
CAISNRDYGYTF
>few|NA|TRBJ1-3|TRBV18
TGTGCCAGCTCACGCGGACAGTCTGGAAACACCATATATTTT
CASSRGQSGNTIYF
>NA|TRBD1|TRBJ1-1|TRBV19
TGTGCCAGTAGTATAGATGGGACAGGGAACACTGAAGCTTTCTTT
CASSIDGTGNTEAFF
>NA|NA|TRBJ1-3|TRBV6-1
TGTGCCAGCAGTGAATCAGGCTTCTCTGGAAACACCATATATTTT
CASSESGFSGNTIYF
>once|NA|TRBJ1-2|TRBV27
TGTGCCAGCAGTTTTCGGGGGGGTGGCTACACCTTC
CASSFRGGGYTF
>few|NA|TRBJ2-7|TRBV4-1
TGCGCCAGCAGCCAAGAGGGAGGTCCTTACTACGAGCAGTACTTC
CASSQEGGPYYEQYF
>NA|TRBD2|TRBJ2-3|TRBV2
TGTGCCAGCAGGAGACTAGCGACTAGCACAGATACGCAGTATTTT
CASRRLATSTDTQYF
>NA|TRBD2|TRBJ2-1|TRBV5-1
TGCGCCAGCAGCCTAGGACTAGCGGGAGGGCCTGATGAGCAGTTCTTC
CASSLGLAGGPDEQFF
>NA|NA|TRBJ2-7|TRBV6-1
TGTGCCAGCAGCGAAGTAGGGGCCTACGAGCAGTACTTC
CASSEVGAYEQYF
>NA|NA|TRBJ1-2|TRBV6-5
TGTGCCAGCAGTCCCGTGGTGACGGGAGGTGGCTACACCTTC
CASSPVVTGGGYTF